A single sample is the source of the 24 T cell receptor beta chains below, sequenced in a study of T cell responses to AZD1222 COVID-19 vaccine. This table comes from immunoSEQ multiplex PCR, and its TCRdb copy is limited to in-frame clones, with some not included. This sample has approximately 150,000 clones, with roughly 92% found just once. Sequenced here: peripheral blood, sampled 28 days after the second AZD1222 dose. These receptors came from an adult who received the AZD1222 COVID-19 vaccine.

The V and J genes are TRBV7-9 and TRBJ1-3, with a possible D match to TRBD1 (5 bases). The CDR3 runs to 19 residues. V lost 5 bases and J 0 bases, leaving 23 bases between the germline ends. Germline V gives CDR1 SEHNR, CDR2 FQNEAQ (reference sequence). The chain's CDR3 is CASSRRQKYTLSSGNTIYF. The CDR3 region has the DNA TGTGCCAGCAGCCGTCGACAGAAGTATACTTTGAGCTCTGGAAACACCATATATTTT. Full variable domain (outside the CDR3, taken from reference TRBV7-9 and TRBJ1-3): DTGVSQNPRHKITKRGQNVTFRCDPISEHNRLYWYRQTLGQGPEFLTYFQNEAQLEKSRLLSDRFSAERPKGSFSTLEIQRTEQGDSAMYLCASSRRQKYTLSSGNTIYFGEGSWLTVV.

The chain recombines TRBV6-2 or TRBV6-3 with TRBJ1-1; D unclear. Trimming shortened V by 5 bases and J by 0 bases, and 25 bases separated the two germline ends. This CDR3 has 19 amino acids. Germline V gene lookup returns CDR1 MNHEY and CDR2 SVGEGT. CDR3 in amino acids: CASSLSPTTTVLLNTEAFF. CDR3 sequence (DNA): TGTGCCAGCAGTCTAAGTCCCACAACGACTGTACTCCTGAACACTGAAGCTTTCTTT.

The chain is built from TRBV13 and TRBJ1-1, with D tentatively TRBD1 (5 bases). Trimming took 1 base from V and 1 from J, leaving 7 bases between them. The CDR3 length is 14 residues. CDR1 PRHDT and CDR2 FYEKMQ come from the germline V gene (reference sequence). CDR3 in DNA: TGTGCCAGCAGCTTAGTAGGGACGAACACTGAAGCTTTCTTT. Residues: CASSLVGTNTEAFF.

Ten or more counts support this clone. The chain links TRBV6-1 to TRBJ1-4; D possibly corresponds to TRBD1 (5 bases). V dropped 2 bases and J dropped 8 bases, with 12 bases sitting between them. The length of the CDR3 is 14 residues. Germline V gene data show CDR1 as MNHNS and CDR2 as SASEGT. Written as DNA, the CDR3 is TGTGCCAGCAGTGAAAAGGGGTTGGGAGAAAAACTGTTTTTT. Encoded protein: CASSEKGLGEKLFF.

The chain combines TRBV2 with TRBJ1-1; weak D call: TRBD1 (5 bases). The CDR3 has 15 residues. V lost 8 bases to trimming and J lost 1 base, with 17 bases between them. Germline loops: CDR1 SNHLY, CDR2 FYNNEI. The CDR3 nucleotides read TGTGCCAGCGTCCCAAGGCAGGGCAAGAACACTGAAGCTTTCTTT. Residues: CASVPRQGKNTEAFF.

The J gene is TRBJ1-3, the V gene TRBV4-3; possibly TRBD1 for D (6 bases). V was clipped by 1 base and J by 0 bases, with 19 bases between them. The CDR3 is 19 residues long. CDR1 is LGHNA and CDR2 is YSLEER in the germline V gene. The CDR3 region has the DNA TGCGCCAGCAGCCAAGTCAGGGACATCGAAAATCCCTCTGGAAACACCATATATTTT. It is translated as CASSQVRDIENPSGNTIYF.

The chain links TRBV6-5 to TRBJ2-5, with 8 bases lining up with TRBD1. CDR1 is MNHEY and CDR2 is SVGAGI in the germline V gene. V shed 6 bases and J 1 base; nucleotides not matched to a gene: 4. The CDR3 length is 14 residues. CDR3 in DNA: TGTGCCAGCAGACTAGACAGGGGCCAAGAGACCCAGTACTTC. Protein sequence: CASRLDRGQETQYF.

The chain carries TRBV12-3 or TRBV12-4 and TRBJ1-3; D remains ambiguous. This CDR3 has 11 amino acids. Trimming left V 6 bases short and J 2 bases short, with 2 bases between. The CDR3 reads CASSPGNTIYF. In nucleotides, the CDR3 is TGTGCCAGCAGCCCTGGAAACACCATATATTTT.

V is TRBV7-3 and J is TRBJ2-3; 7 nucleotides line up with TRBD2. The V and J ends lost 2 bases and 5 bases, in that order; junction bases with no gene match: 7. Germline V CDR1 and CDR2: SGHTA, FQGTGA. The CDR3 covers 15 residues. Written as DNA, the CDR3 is TGTGCCAGCAGCTTAGGGGCGGGGGTCCAAGATACGCAGTATTTT. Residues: CASSLGAGVQDTQYF.

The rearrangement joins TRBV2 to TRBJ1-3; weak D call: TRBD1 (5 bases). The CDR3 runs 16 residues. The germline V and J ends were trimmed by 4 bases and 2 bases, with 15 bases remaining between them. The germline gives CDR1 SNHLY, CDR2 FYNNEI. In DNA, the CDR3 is TGTGCCAGCAGTGGACAGAACATAGGCCCTGGAAACACCATATATTTT. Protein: CASSGQNIGPGNTIYF.

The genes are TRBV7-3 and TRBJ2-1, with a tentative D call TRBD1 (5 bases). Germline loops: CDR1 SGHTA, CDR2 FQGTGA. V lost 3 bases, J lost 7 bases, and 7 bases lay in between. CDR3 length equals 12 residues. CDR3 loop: CASSFQGNEQFF. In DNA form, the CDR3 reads TGTGCCAGCAGCTTCCAGGGAAATGAGCAGTTCTTC.

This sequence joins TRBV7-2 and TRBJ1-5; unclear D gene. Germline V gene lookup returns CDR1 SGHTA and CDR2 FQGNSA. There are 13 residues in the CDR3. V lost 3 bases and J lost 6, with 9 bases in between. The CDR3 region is CASSFGVVQPQHF. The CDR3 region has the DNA TGTGCCAGCAGCTTTGGTGTGGTTCAGCCCCAGCATTTT.

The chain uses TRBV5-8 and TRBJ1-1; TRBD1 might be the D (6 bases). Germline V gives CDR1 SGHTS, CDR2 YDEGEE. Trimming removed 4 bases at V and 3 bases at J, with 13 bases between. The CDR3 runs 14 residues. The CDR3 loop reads CASSQNRDYTEAFF. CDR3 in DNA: TGTGCCAGCAGCCAAAACAGGGATTACACTGAAGCTTTCTTT.

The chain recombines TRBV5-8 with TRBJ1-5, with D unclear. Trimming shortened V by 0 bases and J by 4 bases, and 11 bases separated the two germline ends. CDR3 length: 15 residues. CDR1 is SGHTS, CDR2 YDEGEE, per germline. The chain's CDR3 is CASSLEGVGNQPQHF. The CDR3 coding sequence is TGTGCCAGCAGCTTGGAGGGAGTGGGAAATCAGCCCCAGCATTTT.

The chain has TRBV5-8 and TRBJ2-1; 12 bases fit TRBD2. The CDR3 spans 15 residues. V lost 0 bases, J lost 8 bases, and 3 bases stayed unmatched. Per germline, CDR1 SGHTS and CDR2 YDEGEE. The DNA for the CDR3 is TGTGCCAGCAGCTTGGGACTAGCGGGAGATGATGAGCAGTTCTTC. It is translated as CASSLGLAGDDEQFF.

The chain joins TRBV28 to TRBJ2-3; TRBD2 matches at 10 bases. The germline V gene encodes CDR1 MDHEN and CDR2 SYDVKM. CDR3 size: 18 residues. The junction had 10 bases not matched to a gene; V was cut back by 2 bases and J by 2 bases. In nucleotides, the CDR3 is TGTGCCAGCAGTTTAGGAGCGGGAGGGCCGTTCCACACAGATACGCAGTATTTT. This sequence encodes CASSLGAGGPFHTDTQYF. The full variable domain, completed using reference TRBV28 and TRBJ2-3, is DVKVTQSSRYLVKRTGEKVFLECVQDMDHENMFWYRQDPGLGLRLIYFSYDVKMKEKGDIPEGYSVSREKKERFSLILESASTNQTSMYLCASSLGAGGPFHTDTQYFGPGTRLTVL.

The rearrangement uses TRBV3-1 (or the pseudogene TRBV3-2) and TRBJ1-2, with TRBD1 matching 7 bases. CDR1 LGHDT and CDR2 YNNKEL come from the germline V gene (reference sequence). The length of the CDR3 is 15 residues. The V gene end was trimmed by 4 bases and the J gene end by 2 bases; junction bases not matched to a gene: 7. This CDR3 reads CASSPRQGRNYGYTF. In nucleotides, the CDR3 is TGTGCCAGCAGCCCTCGACAGGGCCGGAACTATGGCTACACCTTC.

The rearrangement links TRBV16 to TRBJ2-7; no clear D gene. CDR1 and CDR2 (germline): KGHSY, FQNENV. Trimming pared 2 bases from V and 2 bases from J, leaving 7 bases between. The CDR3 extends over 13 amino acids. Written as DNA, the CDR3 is TGTGCCAGCAGCCAAGGCCCTGCCTACGAGCAGTACTTC. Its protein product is CASSQGPAYEQYF.

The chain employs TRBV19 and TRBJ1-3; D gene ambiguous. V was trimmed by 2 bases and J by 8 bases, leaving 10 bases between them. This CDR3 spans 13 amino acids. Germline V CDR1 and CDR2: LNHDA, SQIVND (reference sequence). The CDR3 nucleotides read TGTGCCAGTAGTATAAGACCCGGGGACACCATATATTTT. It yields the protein CASSIRPGDTIYF.

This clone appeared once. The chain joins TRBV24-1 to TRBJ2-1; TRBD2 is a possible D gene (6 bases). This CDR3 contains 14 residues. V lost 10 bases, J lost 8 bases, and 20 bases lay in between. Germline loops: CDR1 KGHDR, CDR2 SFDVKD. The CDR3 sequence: CATRGPAGKDEQFF. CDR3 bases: TGTGCCACAAGAGGACCCGCGGGGAAGGATGAGCAGTTCTTC.

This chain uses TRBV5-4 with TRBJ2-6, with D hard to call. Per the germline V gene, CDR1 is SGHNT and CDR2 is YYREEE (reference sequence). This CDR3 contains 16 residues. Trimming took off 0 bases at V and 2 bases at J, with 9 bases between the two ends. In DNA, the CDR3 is TGTGCCAGCAGCTTGGATCTGAAGGCTGGGGCCAACGTCCTGACTTTC. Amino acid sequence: CASSLDLKAGANVLTF.

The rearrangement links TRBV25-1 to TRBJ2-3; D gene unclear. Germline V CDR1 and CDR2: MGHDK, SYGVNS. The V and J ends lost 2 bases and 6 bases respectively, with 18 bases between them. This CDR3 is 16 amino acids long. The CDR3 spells CASSEGTKGRSDTQYF. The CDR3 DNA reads TGTGCCAGCAGTGAAGGTACGAAGGGCCGGTCGGATACGCAGTATTTT.

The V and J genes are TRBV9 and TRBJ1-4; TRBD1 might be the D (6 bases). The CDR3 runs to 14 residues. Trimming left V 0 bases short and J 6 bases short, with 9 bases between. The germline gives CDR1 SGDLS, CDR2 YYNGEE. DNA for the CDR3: TGTGCCAGCAGCGTAGGGGGGCTGGATGAAAAACTGTTTTTT. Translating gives CASSVGGLDEKLFF.

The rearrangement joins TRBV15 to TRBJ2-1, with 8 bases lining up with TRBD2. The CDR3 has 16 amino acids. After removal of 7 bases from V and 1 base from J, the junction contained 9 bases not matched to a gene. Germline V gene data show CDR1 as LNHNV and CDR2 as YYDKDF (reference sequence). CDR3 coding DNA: TGTGCCACCAAAAAAGGCGGGGGGAATTCCTACAATGAGCAGTTCTTC. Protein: CATKKGGGNSYNEQFF.